The rows below give T cell receptor beta chains drawn from one sample of a study of blood T cell repertoires in COVID-19. Using immunoSEQ multiplex PCR, the repertoire was profiled, and TCRdb retains in-frame clones only, with some absent. The profile covers over 200,000 clones, with approximately 91% appearing a single time and less than 7.5% taken by the ten largest. Sequenced sample: peripheral blood. These receptors originate from a man aged 55 to 70 who had recovered from COVID-19. The conserved cysteine and the conserved F or W are not part of the CDR3 here. Each record gives: V gene, J gene, CDR3 protein.

TRBV11-1	TRBJ2-7	ASSPSRLAGYEQY
TRBV4-2	TRBJ2-7	ASSQAPGLPLEQY
TRBV9	TRBJ1-1	ASSLRTASNEAF
TRBV4-1	TRBJ1-1	ASSQHPTGPNTEAF
TRBV7-2	TRBJ2-5	ASNSRGYQETQY
TRBV7-3	TRBJ1-4	ASSSTGGPNEKLF
TRBV4-3	TRBJ2-1	ASSDSGRYYNEQF
TRBV5-8	TRBJ1-6	ASSFKPYSPLH
TRBV9	TRBJ1-2	ASSVEGQGLYGYT
TRBV5-4	TRBJ2-2	ASSLNGDITGELF
TRBV19	TRBJ1-4	ASRLMDSTNEKLF
TRBV7-9	TRBJ1-1	ASSLAVANTEAF
TRBV11-2	TRBJ1-4	ASSLGAGTNEKLF
TRBV4-3	TRBJ2-1	ASSKRGQGSNGQF